This TCR beta chain was sequenced during a study of blood T cell repertoires in COVID-19 (dated by TCRdb to 2018 to 2021). In the study overall: Collaborator samples came from the United States, Italy and Spain and covered acute and convalescent phases of COVID-19. The material from the prospective study consisted of cDNA or gDNA derived from T cells, B-cell-depleted T cells, or PBMCs. Subjects who had been exposed to COVID-19, were actively infected with it, or had recovered from it provided the deeply sampled blood TCRbeta repertoires that made up the dataset. The repertoires were made available in a free public database intended to serve as a resource for research on the immune response to SARS-CoV-2. The samples were drawn from the first 160 participants of the ongoing ImmuneRACE study and from over 950 subjects provided by 6 global collaborators. Nearly every sample came with metadata listing a de-identified subject ID, COVID-19 status, age in years and sex. Where HLA class I and class II types were available, the types were taken from metadata supplied by the sample provider, not from assay-based typing. Overall results and qualifications from the work: How much clinical and demographic metadata was included differed by source and by participant, and the metadata was provided uncurated.

TCRbeta CDR3 regions were amplified from genomic DNA by means of the immunoSEQ Assay, a bias-controlled multiplex PCR. Turning to the authors' computational methods: Nucleated cell counts per sample were estimated from amplification of reference gene primers within the assay. Sequence reads were collapsed and filtered to measure the absolute abundance of every unique TCRbeta CDR3 rearrangement. For each sample, productive Simpson clonality was calculated as the square root of Simpson's diversity index over productive rearrangements. TCRdb limited this immuneACCESS table to in-frame rearrangements with V and J called. A share of clones is missing; checked studies link under half to unresolved V genes, and the rest is unexplained. V, J and clone size are those of that table, while D and trimming were read from the DNA. The sample data list fewer than 250,000 clones, and roughly 90% of these were observed just once. Over 7% of the sample lies in the top ten.

For this clone: What this receptor recognizes is not known. Nothing much larger sits one base from this clone, and base qualities are not available.

Taken from the germline V gene (reference sequence), the CDR1 and CDR2 loops are SEHNR and FQNEAQ. V lost 8 bases and J lost 0 bases, and the count of bases not matched to a germline gene is 8. The CDR3 sequence holds 16 residues, the cysteine and phenylalanine included. Only the CDR3 region is kept as DNA, spanning 48 bases read in frame from base 1. Enrolling through a virtual design, the prospective study's participants ranged in age from roughly 18 to 90 years and lived across roughly 23 United States geographic areas. To assign participants to cohorts, the prospective study relied on clinical history that participants themselves reported in a screening survey and a study questionnaire. For ImmuneRACE Cohort 3, a participant was defined as recovered based on two consecutive negative NP/OP PCR tests, clearance by a healthcare professional, or resolution of symptoms. Mobile phlebotomists in the prospective study collected whole blood, serum and a nasopharyngeal or oropharyngeal swab from every participant. Over an approximately two-month period, participants in the prospective study had the option of providing additional blood draws and questionnaires. Prospective study blood samples were shipped either frozen or at room temperature before DNA extraction.

This clonotype originated in a woman aged 18-35 years who had recovered from COVID-19. Sequences were obtained from PBMCs or T cells enriched from blood (not recorded which). The V and J genes are TRBV7-9 and TRBJ1-4; 8 bases in the junction line up with TRBD1. CDR3 reads: CASRGDRPPTNEKLFF. The DNA is as follows: TGTGCCAGCCGGGGGGACAGGCCTCCAACTAATGAAAAACTGTTTTTT.